This T cell receptor (beta chain) derives from a study of blood T cell repertoires in COVID-19. The overall study: There were acute and convalescent COVID-19 samples, and they came from the United States, Italy and Spain. Sources were T cells, B-cell-depleted T cells, or PBMCs; the material itself was cDNA or gDNA.

CDR3 length: 11 residues. Between the trimmed V and J ends, which lost 5 bases and 4 bases, there was a span of 6 bases. CDR1 SGHTA and CDR2 FQGNSA come from the germline V gene. In the original workflow: Scientists estimated how many nucleated cells there were by amplifying reference gene primers. Clones were sequenced by immunoSEQ multiplex PCR, and TCRdb holds only the in-frame ones, with some missing. The DNA was the basis for D and trimming; V, J and clone size are from that table. Of around 430,000 clones listed, around 88% are singletons. The sample consisted of peripheral blood. The receptor's source is a woman in her fifties or sixties with COVID-19, enrolled during active disease. The chain couples TRBV7-2 to TRBJ2-7; unclear D gene. This CDR3 reads CASSLSYEQYF. The CDR3 nucleotides read TGTGCCAGCAGCCTATCATACGAGCAGTACTTC.